The entry that follows covers one T cell receptor beta chain sequence. Trimming at V came to 0 bases and at J to 7 bases, leaving 12 bases not matched to a gene. Per the germline V gene, CDR1 is GTSNPN and CDR2 is SVGIG (reference sequence). There are 18 residues in the CDR3. It was with 60 Vbeta and 13 Jbeta primers that the PCR ran. The data were produced by immunoSEQ multiplex PCR, yet TCRdb's version contains in-frame clones alone and is incomplete. The data show 110,000 to 150,000 clones, 75% to 80% seen once. The sample originates from a study of cytomegalovirus exposure and HLA in healthy donors.

The sequenced sample was PBMCs. This chain links TRBV30 with TRBJ1-4; TRBD1 matches at 12 bases. This receptor was identified in a woman younger than 30 in good health and CMV-seropositive. The CDR3 DNA is TGTGCCTGGAGTGTACGGTCCGGGACAGGGGGCTTATTTGAAAAACTGTTTTTT. Protein product: CAWSVRSGTGGLFEKLFF.